The clone carrying this TCR beta chain was detected a few times. TCR alpha and beta CDR3 regions were amplified from RNA using iRepertoire nested multiplex PCR. A single record per CDR3 protein comes from TCRdb applying MiXCR to the multiplex PCR reads. This sample has more than 300,000 distinct CDR3 sequences; roughly two fifths occur once, and the top ten carry 12%. These data are taken from a study of glioma-infiltrating T cells. The CDR3 length is 15 residues. Trimming took off 2 bases at V and 4 bases at J, with 12 bases between the two ends. From germline, CDR1 is MNHEY and CDR2 SMNVEV (reference sequence).

This sequence was found in a human donor with low-grade glioma or glioblastoma, undergoing nonglioma brain surgery, or in good health (not recorded which). Material: glioma tissue, nonneoplastic brain tissue, or PBMCs (not recorded which). The chain is built from TRBV27 and TRBJ2-1, with D perhaps matching TRBD2 (5 bases). This CDR3 is CASSLGGSWYNEQFF. The CDR3 DNA sequence: TGTGCCAGCAGTTTAGGTGGGAGTTGGTACAATGAGCAGTTCTTC.